The 30 T cell receptor beta chains reported below all come from one sample, sequenced in a study of technical replicates of blood from a few donors. Assay: immunoSEQ multiplex PCR; the TCRdb copy retains only in-frame clones and omits some. This table holds 70,000 to 95,000 clones, 85% to 95% found once. The sample consisted of T cells isolated from PBMCs. The origin of the receptors is a human donor in good health.

This chain joins TRBV13 and TRBJ2-3, with TRBD1 identical over 7 bases. This CDR3 spans 15 amino acids. J gave up 5 bases and V 4 bases, and 9 bases lay outside the gene matches. Germline CDR1 PRHDT, CDR2 FYEKMQ (reference sequence). The CDR3 region has the DNA TGTGCCAGCAGCTCCCCGAGGGGGCCTAGAGATACGCAGTATTTT. Amino acid sequence: CASSSPRGPRDTQYF.

The gene calls are TRBV7-9 and TRBJ2-5; 9 nucleotides line up with TRBD1. Germline CDR1 reads SEHNR; CDR2 reads FQNEAQ (reference sequence). This CDR3 contains 17 residues. With 3 bases clipped from V and 2 bases from J, the junction kept 10 bases outside the gene matches. CDR3: CASSLEGTGKTQETQYF. The CDR3 DNA follows: TGTGCCAGCAGCTTGGAGGGGACAGGGAAAACTCAAGAGACCCAGTACTTC.

The chain is built from TRBV15 and TRBJ1-2; 8 nucleotides agree with TRBD1. Losses at the gene ends were 5 bases for V and 5 bases for J; bases not matched to a gene: 10. The CDR3 contains 15 residues. CDR1 is LNHNV and CDR2 is YYDKDF in the germline V gene (reference sequence). The CDR3 coding sequence is TGTGCCACCAGCCTTCGGACAGGGAGGGGGTATGGCTACACCTTC. As protein: CATSLRTGRGYGYTF.

The V and J genes are TRBV14 and TRBJ1-1, with TRBD1 as a possible D gene (5 bases). The CDR3 consists of 18 residues. Per germline, CDR1 SGHDN and CDR2 FVKESK. Between the trimmed V and J ends, which lost 6 bases and 0 bases, there was a span of 23 bases. CDR3 coding DNA: TGTGCCAGCAGACCAGTGACCGGGAGAGGGGCAATGAACACTGAAGCTTTCTTT. Its protein product is CASRPVTGRGAMNTEAFF. The full variable domain, with the rest looked up from reference TRBV14 and TRBJ1-1, is EAGVTQFPSHSVIEKGQTVTLRCDPISGHDNLYWYRRVMGKEIKFLLHFVKESKQDESGMPNNRFLAERTGGTYSTLKVQPAELEDSGVYFCASRPVTGRGAMNTEAFFGQGTRLTVV.

The V and J genes are TRBV7-6 and TRBJ2-7; D gene uncertain. Germline V gives CDR1 SGHVS, CDR2 FNYEAQ. V was shortened by 3 bases and J by 3 bases, with 12 bases between the two germline ends. The CDR3 contains 14 residues. The CDR3 region has the DNA TGTGCCAGCAGCTTCGGCTTGGAGAACTACGAGCAGTACTTC. It yields the protein CASSFGLENYEQYF.

This sequence joins TRBV7-9 and TRBJ2-2; 15 bases agree with TRBD2. The V segment lost 3 bases and the J segment 6 bases; nucleotides outside the gene matches: 8. The CDR3 sequence is 18 residues long. Per germline, CDR1 SEHNR and CDR2 FQNEAQ (reference sequence). The CDR3: CASSFPGLAGGSAGELFF. For the CDR3, the DNA is TGTGCCAGCAGCTTTCCGGGACTAGCGGGAGGATCCGCCGGGGAGCTGTTTTTT.

This chain connects TRBV6-6 to TRBJ2-1, with 7 bases fitting TRBD1. Trimming at V came to 5 bases and at J to 6 bases, leaving 1 base not matched to a gene. Germline CDR1 and CDR2: MNHNY and SVGAGI (reference sequence). The CDR3 extends over 12 amino acids. CDR3 nucleotide sequence: TGTGCCAGCAGTACAGGGGTCAATGAGCAGTTCTTC. This sequence encodes CASSTGVNEQFF.

This chain connects TRBV13 to TRBJ2-7; 8 bases are a match to TRBD2. The V and J ends lost 5 bases and 0 bases, in that order; junction bases with no gene match: 6. This CDR3 is 15 amino acids long. From germline, CDR1 is PRHDT and CDR2 FYEKMQ (reference sequence). CDR3 DNA sequence: TGTGCCAGCAGCCAGACTAGCGCCTACTCCTACGAGCAGTACTTC. Its translation is CASSQTSAYSYEQYF.

The chain links TRBV11-3 to TRBJ1-3; no firm D call. V lost 3 bases, J lost 2 bases, and 11 bases lay in between. CDR3 size: 15 residues. CDR1 and CDR2 from the germline V gene are SGHNT and YENEEA. The DNA for the CDR3 is TGTGCCAGCAGCTTTTCAGGCGACCCTGGAAACACCATATATTTT. This encodes CASSFSGDPGNTIYF.

This chain links TRBV7-8 with TRBJ2-7; 9 bases map to TRBD2. Germline CDR1 is SGHVS and CDR2 is FQNEAQ. CDR3 length equals 14 residues. J was trimmed by 6 bases and V by 1 base; bases with no gene match: 4. This chain's CDR3 is CASSLGLAGFEQYF. As DNA, the CDR3 is TGTGCCAGCAGCTTAGGGCTAGCGGGATTCGAGCAGTACTTC. The entire variable domain, with the rest obtained from reference TRBV7-8 and TRBJ2-7, is as follows: GAGVSQSPRYKVAKRGQDVALRCDPISGHVSLFWYQQALGQGPEFLTYFQNEAQLDKSGLPSDRFFAERPEGSVSTLKIQRTQQEDSAVYLCASSLGLAGFEQYFGPGTRLTVT.

The chain combines TRBV5-1 with TRBJ2-3; D is possibly TRBD2 (5 bases). CDR3 length: 15 residues. Trimming took 3 bases from V and 0 from J, leaving 11 bases between them. The germline V gene encodes CDR1 SGHRS and CDR2 YFSETQ. CDR3 sequence reads: CASSSNGESTDTQYF. DNA for the CDR3: TGCGCCAGCAGCTCCAATGGGGAGAGCACAGATACGCAGTATTTT.

This clone is a singleton in its sample. V and J are TRBV5-1 and TRBJ2-2; maybe TRBD1 (6 bases). V lost 4 bases and J lost 5, with 9 bases in between. CDR1 SGHRS and CDR2 YFSETQ come from the germline V gene. The CDR3 length is 13 residues. CDR3 sequence reads: CASSLQGTGELFF. The CDR3 coding sequence is TGCGCCAGCAGCCTCCAGGGGACCGGGGAGCTGTTTTTT.

The chain joins TRBV7-9 to TRBJ1-6; 7 positions match TRBD1. There are 16 residues in the CDR3. V was pared by 0 bases and J by 7 bases, with 6 bases of the junction left unmatched. Germline lookup yields CDR1 SEHNR and CDR2 FQNEAQ (reference sequence). DNA of the CDR3: TGTGCCAGCAGCTTAGCGCGCGTAGGGGGCAATTCACCCCTCCACTTT. It specifies CASSLARVGGNSPLHF.

The chain uses TRBV5-1 and TRBJ2-7; 7 nucleotides agree with TRBD1. This CDR3 is built from 14 residues. Germline loops: CDR1 SGHRS, CDR2 YFSETQ. With V trimmed by 4 bases and J by 7 bases, 11 bases remained unmatched. The CDR3 spells CASSITGTAKEQYF. Here the CDR3 DNA reads TGCGCCAGCAGCATAACCGGGACAGCCAAGGAGCAGTACTTC. The full variable domain, with the rest looked up from reference TRBV5-1 and TRBJ2-7, is KAGVTQTPRYLIKTRGQQVTLSCSPISGHRSVSWYQQTPGQGLQFLFEYFSETQRNKGNFPGRFSGRQFSNSRSEMNVSTLELGDSALYLCASSITGTAKEQYFGPGTRLTVT.

V and J are TRBV6-5 and TRBJ2-7; maybe TRBD2 (5 bases). CDR1 and CDR2 (germline): MNHEY, SVGAGI. CDR3 length: 15 amino acids. Trimming pared 0 bases from V and 2 bases from J, leaving 11 bases between. This chain's CDR3 is CASSYSRGAPYEQYF. The CDR3 DNA reads as TGTGCCAGCAGTTACTCCCGGGGTGCCCCCTACGAGCAGTACTTC.

This chain uses TRBV5-6 with TRBJ2-7, with a tentative D call TRBD1 (5 bases). CDR3 size: 15 residues. V was shortened by 4 bases and J by 3 bases, with 17 bases between the two germline ends. Germline CDR1 is SGHDT and CDR2 is YYEEEE. CDR3 nucleotides: TGTGCCAGCAGCCGATACAGGTCTTTCAGCTACGAGCAGTACTTC. It is translated as CASSRYRSFSYEQYF.

This rearrangement joins TRBV9 to TRBJ2-7; 8 nucleotides align to TRBD1. The CDR3 is 15 residues long. Trimming removed 4 bases from V and 5 bases from J; junction bases left unmatched: 11. Germline V gene data show CDR1 as SGDLS and CDR2 as YYNGEE. CDR3 region: CASSTWTGRGDEQYF. CDR3 nucleotide sequence: TGTGCCAGCAGCACCTGGACAGGGCGAGGAGACGAGCAGTACTTC.

This chain joins TRBV5-1 and TRBJ2-1, with a weak D call TRBD2 (5 bases). The CDR3 sequence is 18 residues long. The V and J ends lost 0 bases and 5 bases respectively, with 21 bases between them. In germline, CDR1 is SGHRS, CDR2 YFSETQ. The CDR3 sequence is CASSLAMGVAGRHNEQFF. DNA for the CDR3: TGCGCCAGCAGCTTGGCGATGGGAGTGGCGGGCAGACACAATGAGCAGTTCTTC.

The chain recombines TRBV28 with TRBJ1-2; the D is unclear. The CDR3 sequence is 11 residues long. Germline V gives CDR1 MDHEN, CDR2 SYDVKM. Trimming removed 10 bases from V and 7 bases from J, with 13 bases in between. CDR3 bases: TGTGCCATCGCGGGCCGAGGTGGCTACACCTTC. Translated: CAIAGRGGYTF.

The rearrangement joins TRBV28 to TRBJ2-7; TRBD1 agrees at 9 bases. The CDR3 is 14 amino acids. CDR1 and CDR2 from the germline V gene are MDHEN and SYDVKM. V trimming: 5 bases; J trimming: 2 bases; junction bases outside the gene matches: 4. The CDR3, as DNA: TGTGCCAGCAGTACGACAGGGGGTACCTACGAGCAGTACTTC. It is translated as CASSTTGGTYEQYF.

The chain is built from TRBV6-4 and TRBJ2-2; D perhaps matches TRBD1 (6 bases). This CDR3 comprises 13 residues. The germline V gene encodes CDR1 MRHNA and CDR2 SNTAGT. The V end was cut by 1 base, the J end by 10 bases, with 10 bases between. CDR3 bases: TGTGCCAGCAGTGACTTTCCGGGACAGGAGCTGTTTTTT. Translation gives CASSDFPGQELFF.

This clone was found once. The V and J genes are TRBV5-1 and TRBJ1-2, with 7 bases that match TRBD1. CDR3 length: 14 amino acids. Germline trimming cut 4 bases from V and 8 bases from J; bases unmatched to any gene: 11. Per the germline V gene, CDR1 is SGHRS and CDR2 is YFSETQ. This CDR3 is CASSGSTGAEGYTF. In DNA form, the CDR3 reads TGCGCCAGCAGCGGAAGTACAGGGGCGGAAGGCTACACCTTC. The entire variable domain, with the rest obtained from reference TRBV5-1 and TRBJ1-2, is as follows: KAGVTQTPRYLIKTRGQQVTLSCSPISGHRSVSWYQQTPGQGLQFLFEYFSETQRNKGNFPGRFSGRQFSNSRSEMNVSTLELGDSALYLCASSGSTGAEGYTFGSGTRLTVV.

The V call is TRBV19, the J call TRBJ1-1, with a weak D call TRBD1 (6 bases). The V end was cut by 5 bases, the J end by 0 bases, with 16 bases between. Germline CDR1 reads LNHDA; CDR2 reads SQIVND (reference sequence). The CDR3 is 16 amino acids. The CDR3 DNA follows: TGTGCCAGTAGTGGAAGGGACACAGGGCTGAACACTGAAGCTTTCTTT. As protein: CASSGRDTGLNTEAFF.

The rearrangement joins TRBV15 to TRBJ1-2; 10 nucleotides agree with TRBD1. Germline loops: CDR1 LNHNV, CDR2 YYDKDF (reference sequence). The CDR3 has 15 amino acids. V shed 3 bases and J 6 bases; nucleotides not matched to a gene: 7. CDR3 residues: CATSSGQGGDDGYTF. DNA for the CDR3: TGTGCCACCAGCAGCGGACAGGGGGGAGATGATGGCTACACCTTC.

The genes are TRBV15 and TRBJ2-5; D unresolved. CDR1 is LNHNV and CDR2 is YYDKDF in the germline V gene (reference sequence). The V end lost 0 bases, the J end lost 2 bases, and 7 bases lay between the germline ends. There are 14 residues in the CDR3. CDR3 nucleotide sequence: TGTGCCACCAGCAGAGATAGCCAGCAAGAGACCCAGTACTTC. This codes for CATSRDSQQETQYF.

V and J are TRBV11-2 and TRBJ2-5; TRBD1 matches at 7 bases. J gave up 1 base and V 5 bases, and 19 bases lay outside the gene matches. The CDR3 is made up of 19 amino acids. Germline assignment: CDR1 SGHAT and CDR2 FQNNGV. CDR3 sequence (DNA): TGTGCCAGCAGCCCAACGGGGTTCGGTGCTCCAGGGGGCCAAGAGACCCAGTACTTC. This gives the protein CASSPTGFGAPGGQETQYF.

The V and J genes are TRBV12-5 and TRBJ1-1, with TRBD1 matching over 8 bases. The ends lost 1 base at V and 4 bases at J; junction bases unmatched: 5. The CDR3 consists of 15 residues. The V gene's germline CDR1 is LGHNT and CDR2 FRNRAP. Here the CDR3 DNA reads TGTGCTAGTGGTTTGGGGGGACAGGTGGGCACTGAAGCTTTCTTT. It codes for CASGLGGQVGTEAFF. The full variable domain, completed using reference TRBV12-5 and TRBJ1-1, is DARVTQTPRHKVTEMGQEVTMRCQPILGHNTVFWYRQTMMQGLELLAYFRNRAPLDDSGMPKDRFSAEMPDATLATLKIQPSEPRDSAVYFCASGLGGQVGTEAFFGQGTRLTVV.

The V and J genes are TRBV7-6 and TRBJ2-7, with D tentatively TRBD1 (5 bases). V lost 5 bases and J lost 5, with 22 bases in between. Germline assignment: CDR1 SGHVS and CDR2 FNYEAQ. CDR3 length equals 16 residues. The chain's CDR3 is CASSPRNGQGLDEQYF. The CDR3 nucleotides are TGTGCCAGCAGCCCCCGAAACGGGCAGGGCTTGGACGAGCAGTACTTC.

The rearrangement joins TRBV9 to TRBJ1-1, with 8 bases aligning to TRBD1. Germline V gene data show CDR1 as SGDLS and CDR2 as YYNGEE. The CDR3 is 14 residues long. With V trimmed by 1 base and J by 6 bases, 5 bases remained unmatched. The DNA of the CDR3 is TGTGCCAGCAGCGTAAAGACAGGGGCGGCTGAAGCTTTCTTT. It yields the protein CASSVKTGAAEAFF.

This chain uses TRBV6-4 with TRBJ2-1; 11 nucleotides agree with TRBD2. Trimming took 8 bases from V and 6 from J; bases not matched to a gene: 6. The germline gives CDR1 MRHNA, CDR2 SNTAGT. The CDR3 totals 14 residues. The CDR3 DNA is TGTGCCAGCCGGGGACTAGCGGAGAGCAATGAGCAGTTCTTC. It specifies CASRGLAESNEQFF.